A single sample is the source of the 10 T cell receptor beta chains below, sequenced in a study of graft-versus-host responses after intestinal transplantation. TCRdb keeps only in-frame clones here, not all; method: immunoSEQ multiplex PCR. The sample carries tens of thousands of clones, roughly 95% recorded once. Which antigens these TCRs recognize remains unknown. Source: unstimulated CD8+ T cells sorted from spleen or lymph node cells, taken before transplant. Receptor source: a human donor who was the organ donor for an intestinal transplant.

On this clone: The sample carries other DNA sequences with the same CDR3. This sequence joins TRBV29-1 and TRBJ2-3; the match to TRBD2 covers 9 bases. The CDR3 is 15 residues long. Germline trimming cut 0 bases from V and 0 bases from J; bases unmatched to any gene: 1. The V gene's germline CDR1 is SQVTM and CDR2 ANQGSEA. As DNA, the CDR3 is TGCAGCGTTGAAGAAACTAGCGGGAGCACAGATACGCAGTATTTT. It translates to CSVEETSGSTDTQYF.

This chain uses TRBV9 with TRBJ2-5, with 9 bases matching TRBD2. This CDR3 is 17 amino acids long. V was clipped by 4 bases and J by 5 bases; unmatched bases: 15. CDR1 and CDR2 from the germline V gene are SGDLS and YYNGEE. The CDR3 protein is CASSLEGGGVRRETQYF. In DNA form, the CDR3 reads TGTGCCAGCAGCCTAGAGGGCGGGGGGGTTCGAAGGGAGACCCAGTACTTC. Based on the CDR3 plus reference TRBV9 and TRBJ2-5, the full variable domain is DSGVTQTPKHLITATGQRVTLRCSPRSGDLSVYWYQQSLDQGLQFLIQYYNGEERAKGNILERFSAQQFPDLHSELNLSSLELGDSALYFCASSLEGGGVRRETQYFGPGTRLLVL.

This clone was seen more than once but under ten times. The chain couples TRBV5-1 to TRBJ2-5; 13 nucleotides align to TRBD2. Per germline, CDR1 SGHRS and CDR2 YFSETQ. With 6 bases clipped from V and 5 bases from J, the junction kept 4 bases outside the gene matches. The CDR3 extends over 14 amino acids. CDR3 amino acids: CASMETSGGETQYF. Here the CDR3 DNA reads TGCGCCAGCATGGAGACTAGCGGGGGGGAGACCCAGTACTTC. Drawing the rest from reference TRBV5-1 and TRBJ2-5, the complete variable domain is KAGVTQTPRYLIKTRGQQVTLSCSPISGHRSVSWYQQTPGQGLQFLFEYFSETQRNKGNFPGRFSGRQFSNSRSEMNVSTLELGDSALYLCASMETSGGETQYFGPGTRLLVL.

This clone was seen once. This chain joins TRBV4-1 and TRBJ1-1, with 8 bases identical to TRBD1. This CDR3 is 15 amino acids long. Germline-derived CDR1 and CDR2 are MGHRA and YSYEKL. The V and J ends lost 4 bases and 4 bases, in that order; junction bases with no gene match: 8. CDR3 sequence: CASSLKQQGGTEAFF. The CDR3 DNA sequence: TGCGCCAGCAGCCTAAAACAACAGGGGGGCACTGAAGCTTTCTTT.

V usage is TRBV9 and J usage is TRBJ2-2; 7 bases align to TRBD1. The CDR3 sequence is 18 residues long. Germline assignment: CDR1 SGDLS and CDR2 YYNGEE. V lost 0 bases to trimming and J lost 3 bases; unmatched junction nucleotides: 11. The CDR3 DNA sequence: TGTGCCAGCAGCGTAGGCCTCCGGGACAGAGTCTACACCGGGGAGCTGTTTTTT. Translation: CASSVGLRDRVYTGELFF.

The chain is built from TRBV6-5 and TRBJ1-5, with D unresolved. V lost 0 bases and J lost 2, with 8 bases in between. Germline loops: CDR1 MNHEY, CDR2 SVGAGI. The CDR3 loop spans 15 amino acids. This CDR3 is CASSYSRPGNQPQHF. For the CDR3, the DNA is TGTGCCAGCAGTTACTCGAGACCCGGCAATCAGCCCCAGCATTTT.

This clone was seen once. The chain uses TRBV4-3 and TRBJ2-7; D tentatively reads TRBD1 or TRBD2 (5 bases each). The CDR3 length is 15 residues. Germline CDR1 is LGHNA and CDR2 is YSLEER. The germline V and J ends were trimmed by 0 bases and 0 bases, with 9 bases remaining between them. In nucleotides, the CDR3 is TGCGCCAGCAGCCAAGATAGGGGACGCTCCTACGAGCAGTACTTC. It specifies CASSQDRGRSYEQYF.

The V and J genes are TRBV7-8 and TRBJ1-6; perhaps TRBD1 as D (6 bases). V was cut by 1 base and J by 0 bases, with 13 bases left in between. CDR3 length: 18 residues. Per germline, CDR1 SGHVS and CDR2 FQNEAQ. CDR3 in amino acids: CASSLEGGLSSYNSPLHF. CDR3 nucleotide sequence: TGTGCCAGCAGCTTAGAGGGGGGCCTTAGCTCCTATAATTCACCCCTCCACTTT.

The CDR3 spells CASSSRTVSTDTQYF. The CDR3 nucleotides are TGTGCCAGCAGCTCGAGGACAGTCAGCACAGATACGCAGTATTTT. The rearrangement joins TRBV5-6 to TRBJ2-3, with a possible D match to TRBD1 (6 bases). This CDR3 spans 15 amino acids. V shed 3 bases and J shed 0 bases, with 11 bases lying between them. The germline V gene has CDR1 SGHDT and CDR2 YYEEEE.

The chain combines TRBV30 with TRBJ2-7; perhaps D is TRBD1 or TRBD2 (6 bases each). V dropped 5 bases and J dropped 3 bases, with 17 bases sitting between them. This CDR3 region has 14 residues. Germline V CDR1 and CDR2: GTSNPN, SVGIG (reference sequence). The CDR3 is CAWGAGHGDYEQYF. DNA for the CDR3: TGTGCCTGGGGCGCGGGACACGGAGACTACGAGCAGTACTTC.